Listed below are T cell receptor beta chains from one sample, sequenced in a study of T cells after yellow fever vaccination. Each CDR3 protein gets one entry after TCRdb re-called the 5' RACE reads with MiXCR. The sample shows under 500,000 distinct CDR3 sequences, approximately 18% of them seen only once. The sequencing used PBMCs, collected before the yellow fever booster vaccination. The receptors stem from a man aged 18-30 years who received the YFV17D yellow fever vaccine. The CDR3 runs from the conserved cysteine through the conserved F or W. D genes are given only for firm matches. Expanded clones are given a class, and other clones once, few, many or no size at all.

cdr3_length,clone_size,v_call,d_call,j_call,cdr3_nt,cdr3_aa
14,many,TRBV6-2/TRBV6-3,.,TRBJ2-2,TGTGCCAGCAGTTACGTGGCCCGCAGAGGGGAGCTGTTTTTT,CASSYVARRGELFF
13,few,TRBV29-1,.,TRBJ1-2,TGCAGCGTTGAAAAGGGGCAGGCCTATGGCTACACCTTC,CSVEKGQAYGYTF
14,.,TRBV5-1,.,TRBJ2-5,TGCGCCAGCAGCTTGAACGGACTAAAGGGGACCCAGTACTTC,CASSLNGLKGTQYF
13,few,TRBV27,.,TRBJ2-3,TGTGCCAGCAGTTTACCGCGGGGAGATACGCAGTATTTT,CASSLPRGDTQYF
15,.,TRBV4-3,.,TRBJ2-3,TGCGCCAGCAGCCAAGAAGGTGACGACACAGATACGCAGTATTTT,CASSQEGDDTDTQYF
13,few,TRBV20-1,.,TRBJ1-4,TGCAGTGCTAGAGGCGTTGACACGCGCGAACTGTTTTTT,CSARGVDTRELFF
13,few,TRBV27,.,TRBJ1-4,TGTGCCAGCAGTTGGGTTTTGAATGAAAAACTGTTTTTT,CASSWVLNEKLFF
13,.,TRBV29-1,.,TRBJ1-1,TGCAGCGCTCCAGGGAATAGTGGGACTGAAGCTTTCTTT,CSAPGNSGTEAFF
13,many,TRBV7-2,.,TRBJ2-1,TGTGCCAGCACCGCCGGCCGTTACAATGAGCAGTTCTTC,CASTAGRYNEQFF
15,.,TRBV20-1,.,TRBJ2-7,TGCAGTGCTAGATCCGACAGCTCTGGCTCCTACGAGCAGTACTTC,CSARSDSSGSYEQYF
12,.,TRBV6-5,.,TRBJ1-2,TGTGCCAGCACCCCCGGGGGAAATGGCTACACCTTC,CASTPGGNGYTF
15,few,TRBV5-5,TRBD1,TRBJ2-1,TGTGCCAGCAGCTTGGGTGTGACAGGGGGAAATGAGCAGTTCTTC,CASSLGVTGGNEQFF
15,few,TRBV7-2,.,TRBJ2-4,TGTGCCAGCAGCAGGGGGGGAATGGCCAAAAACATTCAGTACTTC,CASSRGGMAKNIQYF
13,few,TRBV5-4,.,TRBJ2-5,TGTGCCAGCAGCTTCCGGGGGGCTGAGACCCAGTACTTC,CASSFRGAETQYF
14,few,TRBV5-1,.,TRBJ2-7,TGCGCCAGCAGCCTATCCCTCCCGCCCTACGAGCAGTACTTC,CASSLSLPPYEQYF
15,.,TRBV5-4,.,TRBJ2-3,TGTGCCAGCAGCCAAGCGGGCCTTAGCACAGATACGCAGTATTTT,CASSQAGLSTDTQYF
14,.,TRBV12-5,.,TRBJ2-2,TGTGCTAGTGGTTTGCAGGGAGGCACCGGGGAGCTGTTTTTT,CASGLQGGTGELFF
19,few,TRBV7-8,TRBD2,TRBJ2-1,TGTGCCAGCAGCCCTGGAACTAGCGGGGCACCCTTCATCTACAATGAGCAGTTCTTC,CASSPGTSGAPFIYNEQFF
16,.,TRBV9,TRBD1,TRBJ2-5,TGTGCCAGCAGCGTCACGGGGACAGGGTCGTTGGAGACCCAGTACTTC,CASSVTGTGSLETQYF
16,.,TRBV5-4,TRBD2,TRBJ2-1,TGTGCCAGCAGCGGGTCTGGCGGGGGGTTATACAATGAGCAGTTCTTC,CASSGSGGGLYNEQFF
13,few,TRBV5-6,.,TRBJ2-7,TGTGCCAGCAGCTGGGGGAGTATACACGAGCAGTACTTC,CASSWGSIHEQYF
16,.,TRBV6-5,TRBD1,TRBJ1-1,TGTGCCAGCAGTTACTTAGCTCGACAGGGGGCATATGAAGCTTTCTTT,CASSYLARQGAYEAFF
16,.,TRBV20-1,TRBD1,TRBJ2-3,TGCAGTGCTTCTCAATGGCGGACAGGGCGGACAGATACGCAGTATTTT,CSASQWRTGRTDTQYF
13,few,TRBV12-3/TRBV12-4,.,TRBJ1-2,TGTGCCAGCAGATATCGACAGTTCTATGGCTACACCTTC,CASRYRQFYGYTF
14,few,TRBV12-3/TRBV12-4,.,TRBJ2-6,TGTGCCAGCAGAGACAGGCCTGGGGCCAACGTCCTGACTTTC,CASRDRPGANVLTF
14,few,TRBV20-1,.,TRBJ1-1,TGCAGTGCTAGACGACGGGGAGGGAACACTGAAGCTTTCTTT,CSARRRGGNTEAFF
14,.,TRBV12-3/TRBV12-4,TRBD1,TRBJ1-1,TGTGCCAGCAGTTTAGGACAGGGGGGGAGTGAAGCTTTCTTT,CASSLGQGGSEAFF
15,many,TRBV7-6,.,TRBJ2-7,TGTGCCAGCAGCGCCCGCCCAGGCAGCTCCTACGAGCAGTACTTC,CASSARPGSSYEQYF
14,many,TRBV6-8,TRBD1,TRBJ2-5,TGTGCCAGCACCGGACAGGGGGATCAAGAGACCCAGTACTTC,CASTGQGDQETQYF
14,.,TRBV16,.,TRBJ1-1,TGTGCCAGCAGCCAAGGAAACGAGAACACTGAAGCTTTCTTT,CASSQGNENTEAFF
15,.,TRBV7-3,TRBD2,TRBJ2-1,TGTGCCAGCAGCGATCCCGGGACTAGCTTGACTGAGCAGTTCTTC,CASSDPGTSLTEQFF
18,.,TRBV6-5,.,TRBJ2-1,TGTGCCAGCAGCCCATGGGGATTTGACTCTAGCTCCTACAATGAGCAGTTCTTC,CASSPWGFDSSSYNEQFF
17,few,TRBV7-9,TRBD2,TRBJ2-5,TGTGCCAGCAGCCCGGGACTAGCGGGAGTTATTCAAGAGACCCAGTACTTC,CASSPGLAGVIQETQYF
14,.,TRBV12-3/TRBV12-4,TRBD1,TRBJ1-5,TGTGCCAGCAACTACAGGGGTGAGGGTCAGCCCCAGCATTTT,CASNYRGEGQPQHF
13,few,TRBV6-1,.,TRBJ1-2,TGTGCCAGTAACGAGGCCGGGGACTATGGCTACACCTTC,CASNEAGDYGYTF
13,.,TRBV5-1,.,TRBJ2-3,TGCGCCAGCCGGGAGCTTAGCACAGATACGCAGTATTTT,CASRELSTDTQYF
15,few,TRBV5-4,TRBD2,TRBJ2-5,TGTGCCAGCAGCACCCCGGTGGCGGGGGTTGAGACCCAGTACTTC,CASSTPVAGVETQYF
11,many,TRBV7-9,.,TRBJ2-5,TGTGCCAGCAGTTTAAAGGAGACCCAGTACTTC,CASSLKETQYF
15,few,TRBV7-2,.,TRBJ2-3,TGTGCCAGCAACCGAGGGGGGGGGAACACAGATACGCAGTATTTT,CASNRGGGNTDTQYF
13,few,TRBV27,.,TRBJ2-7,TGTGCCAGCAGAAGGGGATCGGCCTACGAGCAGTACTTC,CASRRGSAYEQYF
16,once,TRBV4-1,TRBD2,TRBJ2-5,TGCGCCAGCAGCCAAGTGGGGCTAGCGGGGCAAGAGACCCAGTACTTC,CASSQVGLAGQETQYF
14,.,TRBV7-2,.,TRBJ1-2,TGTGCCAGCAGCTTAGTAGGGGGGGGTTATGGCTACACCTTC,CASSLVGGGYGYTF
16,.,TRBV3-1,.,TRBJ2-5,TGTGCCAGCAGCCACTACCTCGGGACCATCCAAGAGACCCAGTACTTC,CASSHYLGTIQETQYF
14,few,TRBV25-1,.,TRBJ2-2,TGTGCCAGCAGACAATGGGCGGACGCCGGGGAGCTGTTTTTT,CASRQWADAGELFF
16,.,TRBV4-1,.,TRBJ2-1,TGCGCCAGCAGCCGGGGGGCAGGGTCCTCCTACAATGAGCAGTTCTTC,CASSRGAGSSYNEQFF
15,once,TRBV7-2,.,TRBJ1-3,TGTGCCAGCAGCCAGGGGCTCGGGGGCGGAAACACCATATATTTT,CASSQGLGGGNTIYF
11,few,TRBV20-1,.,TRBJ1-1,TGCAGTGCTAGAGACCCACCTAAAGCTTTCTTT,CSARDPPKAFF
17,.,TRBV18,.,TRBJ1-1,TGTGCCAGCTCACCTAACCAGGCGAGGGGGGGGCTGGCTGAAGCTTTCTTT,CASSPNQARGGLAEAFF
14,few,TRBV12-3/TRBV12-4,TRBD2,TRBJ2-1,TGTGCCAGCAGTTTACGAACTAGCGGGAATGAGCAGTTCTTC,CASSLRTSGNEQFF
16,.,TRBV4-2,TRBD2,TRBJ2-3,TGTGCCAGCAGCCAAGAGCTAGCGGATAGCACAGATACGCAGTATTTT,CASSQELADSTDTQYF
14,many,TRBV20-1,.,TRBJ2-1,TGCAGTGCTAGTCTGGGGGTCCGATACAATGAGCAGTTCTTC,CSASLGVRYNEQFF
14,many,TRBV4-1,TRBD1,TRBJ2-5,TGCGCCAGCAGCCGGGACAGGGAGATGGAGACCCAGTACTTC,CASSRDREMETQYF
12,.,TRBV3-1,.,TRBJ1-5,TGTGCCAGCAGCCACAGGGATCAGCCCCAGCATTTT,CASSHRDQPQHF
14,.,TRBV7-8,TRBD1,TRBJ1-1,TGTGCCAGCAGCCTACGGACAGGGGTAGGTGAAGCTTTCTTT,CASSLRTGVGEAFF